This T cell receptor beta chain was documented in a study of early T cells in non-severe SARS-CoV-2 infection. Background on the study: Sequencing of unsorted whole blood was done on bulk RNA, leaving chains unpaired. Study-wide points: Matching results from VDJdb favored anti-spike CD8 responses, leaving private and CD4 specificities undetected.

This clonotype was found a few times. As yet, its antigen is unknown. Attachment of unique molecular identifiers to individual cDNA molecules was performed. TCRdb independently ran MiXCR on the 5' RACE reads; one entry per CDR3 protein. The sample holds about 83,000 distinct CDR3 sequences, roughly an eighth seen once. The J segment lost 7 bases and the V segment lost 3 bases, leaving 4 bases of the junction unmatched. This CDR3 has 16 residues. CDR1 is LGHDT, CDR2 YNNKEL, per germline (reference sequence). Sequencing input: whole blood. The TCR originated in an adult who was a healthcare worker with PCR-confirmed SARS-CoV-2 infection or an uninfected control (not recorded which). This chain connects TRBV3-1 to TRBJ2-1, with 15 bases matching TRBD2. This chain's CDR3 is CASSQGLAGGENEQFF. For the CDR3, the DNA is TGTGCCAGCAGCCAGGGACTAGCGGGAGGTGAGAATGAGCAGTTCTTC.